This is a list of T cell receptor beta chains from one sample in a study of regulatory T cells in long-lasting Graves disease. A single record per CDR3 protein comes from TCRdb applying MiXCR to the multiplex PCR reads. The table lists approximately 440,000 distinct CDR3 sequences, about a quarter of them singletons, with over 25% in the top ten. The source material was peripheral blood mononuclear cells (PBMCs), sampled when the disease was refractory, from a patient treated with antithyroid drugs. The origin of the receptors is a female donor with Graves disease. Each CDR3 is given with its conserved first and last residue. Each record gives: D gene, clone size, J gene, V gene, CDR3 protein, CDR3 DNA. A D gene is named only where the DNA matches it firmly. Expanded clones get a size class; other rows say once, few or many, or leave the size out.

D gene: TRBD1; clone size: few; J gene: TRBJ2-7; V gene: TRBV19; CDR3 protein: CASSTQGAGGEQYF; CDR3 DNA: TGTGCCAGTAGTACACAGGGGGCCGGCGGCGAGCAGTACTTC
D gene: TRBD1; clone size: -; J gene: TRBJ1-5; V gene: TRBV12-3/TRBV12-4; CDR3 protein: CASSSGGGQPQHF; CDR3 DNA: TGTGCCAGCAGTTCAGGGGGCGGGCAGCCCCAGCATTTT
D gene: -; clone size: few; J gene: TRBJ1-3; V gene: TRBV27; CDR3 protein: CASSLIGGNTIYF; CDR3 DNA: TGTGCCAGCAGCCTTATCGGGGGAAACACCATATATTTT
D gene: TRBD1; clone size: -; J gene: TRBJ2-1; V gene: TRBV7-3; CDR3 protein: CASSEQGASYNEQFF; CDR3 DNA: TGTGCCAGCAGCGAACAGGGGGCGTCCTACAATGAGCAGTTCTTC
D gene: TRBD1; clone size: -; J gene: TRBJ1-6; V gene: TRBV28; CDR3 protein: CASRGQGAPGNSPLHF; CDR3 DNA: TGTGCCTCCAGAGGTCAGGGGGCGCCGGGGAATTCACCCCTCCACTTT
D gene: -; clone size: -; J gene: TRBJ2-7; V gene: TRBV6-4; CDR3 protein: CASSLNWGASEQYF; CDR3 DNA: TGTGCCAGCAGTCTCAACTGGGGGGCGTCAGAGCAGTACTTC
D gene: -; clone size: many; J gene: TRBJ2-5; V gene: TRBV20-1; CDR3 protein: CSARDQLKETQYF; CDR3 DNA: TGCAGTGCTAGGGACCAACTGAAAGAGACCCAGTACTTC
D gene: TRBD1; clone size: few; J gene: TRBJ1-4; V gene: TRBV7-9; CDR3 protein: CASSSTGGSNEKLFF; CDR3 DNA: TGTGCCAGCAGCTCTACAGGGGGTTCTAATGAAAAACTGTTTTTT
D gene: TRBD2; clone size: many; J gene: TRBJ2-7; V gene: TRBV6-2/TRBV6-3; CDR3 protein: CASSSLPGGISYEQYF; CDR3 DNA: TGTGCCAGCAGTTCCCTCCCGGGGGGTATATCCTACGAGCAGTACTTC
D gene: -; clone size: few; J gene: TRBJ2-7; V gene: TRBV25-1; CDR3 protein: CASSEGARGDWEQYF; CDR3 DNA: TGTGCCAGCAGTGAAGGGGCCAGGGGCGACTGGGAGCAGTACTTC
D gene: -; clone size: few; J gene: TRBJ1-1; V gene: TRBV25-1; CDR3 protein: CASSESGGRNTEAFF; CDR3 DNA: TGTGCCAGCAGTGAATCGGGGGGGCGAAACACTGAAGCTTTCTTT
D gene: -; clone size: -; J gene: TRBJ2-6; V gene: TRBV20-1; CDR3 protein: CSASRGSAGANVLTF; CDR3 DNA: TGCAGTGCTAGCAGGGGATCGGCTGGGGCCAACGTCCTGACTTTC
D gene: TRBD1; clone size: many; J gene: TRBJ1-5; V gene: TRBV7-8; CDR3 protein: CASSSIDRVSNQPQHF; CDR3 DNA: TGTGCCAGCAGTTCAATCGACAGGGTCAGCAATCAGCCCCAGCATTTT
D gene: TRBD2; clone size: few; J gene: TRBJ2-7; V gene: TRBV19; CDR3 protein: CASTSSLLSGSRVAYEQYF; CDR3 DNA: TGTGCCAGTACCTCCTCACTTTTGAGCGGGAGCAGAGTAGCCTACGAGCAGTACTTC
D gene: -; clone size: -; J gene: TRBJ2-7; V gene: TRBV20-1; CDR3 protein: CSARGGQPYSYGQYF; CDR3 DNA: TGCAGTGCTAGAGGGGGCCAGCCTTACTCCTACGGGCAGTACTTC
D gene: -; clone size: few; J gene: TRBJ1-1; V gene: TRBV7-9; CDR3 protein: CASSLEDPGSGTEAFF; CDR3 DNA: TGTGCCAGCAGCTTAGAGGATCCTGGTTCCGGCACTGAAGCTTTCTTT
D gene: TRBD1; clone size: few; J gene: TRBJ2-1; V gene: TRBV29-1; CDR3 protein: CSGEGQGGYEQFF; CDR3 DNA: TGCAGCGGCGAGGGACAGGGTGGCTATGAGCAGTTCTTC
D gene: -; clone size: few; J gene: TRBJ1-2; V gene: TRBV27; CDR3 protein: CASSARQPPYGYTF; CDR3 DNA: TGTGCCAGCAGTGCTAGACAGCCTCCTTATGGCTACACCTTC
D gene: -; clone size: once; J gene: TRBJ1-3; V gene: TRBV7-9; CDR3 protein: CASSSSPMASSGNTIYF; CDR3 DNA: TGTGCCAGCAGCTCAAGTCCCATGGCCAGCTCTGGAAACACCATATATTTT
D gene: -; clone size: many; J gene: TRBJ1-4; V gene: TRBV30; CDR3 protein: CAWSVRDEKLFF; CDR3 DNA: TGTGCCTGGAGTGTGAGGGATGAAAAACTGTTTTTT
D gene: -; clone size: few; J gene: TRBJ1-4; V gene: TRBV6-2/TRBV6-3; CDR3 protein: CASGTQGAGIKLFF; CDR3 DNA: TGTGCCAGCGGTACCCAGGGCGCGGGGATAAAACTGTTTTTT
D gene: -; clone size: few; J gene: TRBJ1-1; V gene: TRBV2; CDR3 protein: CASSWKERTEAFF; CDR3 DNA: TGTGCCAGCAGCTGGAAAGAGAGGACTGAAGCTTTCTTT